This T cell receptor beta chain was recorded in a study of CXCR3-negative and CXCR3-positive naive CD8 T cells. The CDR3 consists of 15 residues. The germline gives CDR1 SGDLS, CDR2 YYNGEE. Comments on this clonotype: The target antigen is unknown.

Preparation of TRB cDNA libraries relied on 5' RACE carrying UMI labels. TCRdb reprocessed the 5' RACE reads; each CDR3 protein has one entry and no DNA is given. This table lists around 6,700 distinct CDR3 sequences. Overall study results and limits: Compared with CXCR3-negative naive cells, CXCR3-positive naive cells showed more hydrophobic TRB CDR3s.

This TCR was recovered from a human donor in good health. Some clones in this sample may be carry-over from other donors' samples. Sequenced material: naive CXCR3- CD8+ T cells from blood. The subset here: CD45RO-CCR7+CD27+CD95- naive CD8+ T cells lacking CXCR3 (TNR3-). The J gene is TRBJ2-6, the V gene TRBV9; checking the TCRdb D call of TRBD1 is not possible without DNA. This CDR3 reads CASSVSTGGANVLTF.